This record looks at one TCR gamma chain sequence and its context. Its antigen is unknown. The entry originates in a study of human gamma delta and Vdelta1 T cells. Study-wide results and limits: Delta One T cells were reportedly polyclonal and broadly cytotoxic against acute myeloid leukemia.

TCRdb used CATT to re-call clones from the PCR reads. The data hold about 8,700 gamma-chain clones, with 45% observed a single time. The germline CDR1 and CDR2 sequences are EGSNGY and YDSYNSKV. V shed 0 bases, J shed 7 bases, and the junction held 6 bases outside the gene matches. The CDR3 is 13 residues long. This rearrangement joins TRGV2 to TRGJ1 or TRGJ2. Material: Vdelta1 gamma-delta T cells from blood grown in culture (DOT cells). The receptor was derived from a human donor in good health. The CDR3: CATWDGTGYKKLF. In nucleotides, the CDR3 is TGTGCCACCTGGGACGGGACAGGGTATAAGAAACTCTTT.